The 9 T cell receptor beta chains presented below share a single source sample, sequenced in a study of blood T cell repertoires in COVID-19. The protocol was immunoSEQ multiplex PCR, while the TCRdb copy is restricted to in-frame clones and leaves out a portion. The repertoire holds over 450,000 clones, with roughly 91% as singletons. Sequenced: peripheral blood. The receptors here all came from a woman in her 50s with COVID-19, enrolled during active disease.

This clone was recorded only once. The chain uses TRBV5-1 and TRBJ1-1; 8 bases map to TRBD1. Losses at the gene ends were 5 bases for V and 7 bases for J; bases not matched to a gene: 13. CDR1 and CDR2 (germline): SGHRS, YFSETQ. This CDR3 has 15 residues. The CDR3 bases are TGCGCCAGCAGACCTGGAGGACAGGGAGGGGTTGAAGCTTTCTTT. Protein product: CASRPGGQGGVEAFF.

Turning to this clone: Other DNA sequences within the sample encode an identical CDR3. This rearrangement joins TRBV10-3 to TRBJ2-7; 8 positions match TRBD1. The CDR3 extends over 14 amino acids. Germline CDR1 reads ENHRY; CDR2 reads SYGVKD. V was clipped by 6 bases and J by 0 bases; unmatched bases: 4. CDR3 nucleotides: TGTGCCATCAGCGGACAGGGCAGCTCCTACGAGCAGTACTTC. This encodes CAISGQGSSYEQYF.

The gene calls are TRBV18 and TRBJ1-4; D is undetermined. V shed 0 bases and J shed 2 bases, with 7 bases lying between them. The CDR3 contains 15 residues. The germline gives CDR1 KGHSH, CDR2 LQKENI. CDR3 amino acids: CASSPPPGTNEKLFF. CDR3 nucleotides: TGTGCCAGCTCACCACCTCCGGGGACTAATGAAAAACTGTTTTTT. Full variable domain (rest looked up from reference TRBV18 and TRBJ1-4): NAGVMQNPRHLVRRRGQEARLRCSPMKGHSHVYWYRQLPEEGLKFMVYLQKENIIDESGMPKERFSAEFPKEGPSILRIQQVVRGDSAAYFCASSPPPGTNEKLFFGSGTQLSVL.

This chain joins TRBV5-5 and TRBJ1-4; no clear D. Trimming stripped 1 base from V and 7 bases from J, with 20 bases between. The CDR3 length is 17 residues. Per germline, CDR1 SGHKS and CDR2 YYEKEE (reference sequence). The CDR3, as DNA: TGTGCCAGCAGCTTGAACACCCGAGACTGGTTTCTTGAAAAACTGTTTTTT. Translated, it gives CASSLNTRDWFLEKLFF.

This chain joins TRBV18 and TRBJ1-1; maybe TRBD1 (6 bases). The CDR3 has 16 amino acids. V gave up 6 bases and J gave up 0 bases, with 17 bases separating them. Germline CDR1 KGHSH, CDR2 LQKENI. CDR3 sequence (DNA): TGTGCCAGCTCCCGGCTGACAGGCTTAATGAACACTGAAGCTTTCTTT. Translated: CASSRLTGLMNTEAFF.

This clone showed up just a few times. The chain uses TRBV4-2 and TRBJ1-5; possibly TRBD1 for D (5 bases). Germline lookup yields CDR1 LGHNA and CDR2 YNFKEQ. CDR3 length equals 18 residues. V shed 0 bases and J shed 2 bases, with 17 bases lying between them. The CDR3 protein is CASSQDLEGTRRNQPQHF. As DNA, the CDR3 is TGTGCCAGCAGCCAAGATCTTGAAGGGACTCGTCGCAATCAGCCCCAGCATTTT.

This rearrangement joins TRBV18 to TRBJ1-2, with 8 nucleotides matching TRBD1. The CDR3 loop spans 15 amino acids. Germline CDR1 reads KGHSH; CDR2 reads LQKENI. After removal of 6 bases from V and 2 bases from J, the junction contained 8 bases not matched to a gene. The CDR3: CASSPGQGENYGYTF. CDR3 bases: TGTGCCAGCTCCCCCGGACAGGGCGAAAACTATGGCTACACCTTC.

This clone was recorded once. V is TRBV5-1 and J is TRBJ1-1; TRBD1 aligns across 11 bases. CDR3 size: 13 residues. J gave up 7 bases and V 3 bases, and 2 bases lay outside the gene matches. Per germline, CDR1 SGHRS and CDR2 YFSETQ. CDR3 coding DNA: TGCGCCAGCAGCTGGGGGACAGGGGGTGAAGCTTTCTTT. Translated, it gives CASSWGTGGEAFF. The full variable domain, with the rest looked up from reference TRBV5-1 and TRBJ1-1, is KAGVTQTPRYLIKTRGQQVTLSCSPISGHRSVSWYQQTPGQGLQFLFEYFSETQRNKGNFPGRFSGRQFSNSRSEMNVSTLELGDSALYLCASSWGTGGEAFFGQGTRLTVV.

The chain carries TRBV14 and TRBJ1-2, with D unclear. Germline V gene data show CDR1 as SGHDN and CDR2 as FVKESK. The CDR3 loop spans 16 amino acids. V was shortened by 1 base and J by 4 bases, with 16 bases between the two germline ends. The CDR3 DNA reads TGTGCCAGCAGCCAAGTCGCGGGTCCTACCGCCTATGGCTACACCTTC. Translation gives CASSQVAGPTAYGYTF.